A single sample gave rise to the 21 T cell receptor beta chains below, sequenced in a study of regulatory T cells in long-lasting Graves disease. The time point is: newly diagnosed GD, antithyroid drugs for less than 3 months. Making the TCR library involved RNA that had been extracted from PBMCs. With iRepertoire HTBI primers and Arm-PCR of CDR3 regions, TCR beta libraries were built. TCRdb independently ran MiXCR on the multiplex PCR reads; one entry per CDR3 protein. The table has 420,000 or so distinct CDR3 sequences, roughly 15% seen once. The same sample was also used in a study of T cells in Graves' hyperthyroidism and ophthalmopathy.

The input for sequencing was peripheral blood mononuclear cells (PBMCs), taken at new diagnosis, from a patient treated with antithyroid drugs. The receptors originated from a woman between 18 and 29 years old with Graves disease.

This clonotype was detected many times. The CDR3 DNA is TGTGCCAGCAGTTCGCCTGGTTCCTACGAGCAGTACTTC. It encodes CASSSPGSYEQYF. The chain links TRBV28 to TRBJ2-7; D gene ambiguous. The CDR3 totals 13 residues. V was trimmed by 4 bases and J by 1 base, leaving 8 bases between them. The germline CDR1 and CDR2 sequences are MDHEN and SYDVKM.

In the case of this clonotype: The junction shows a germline mismatch at one end, possibly a read error. The CDR3 coding sequence is TGTGCCAGCAGTTTAGCCACAGGCTGGGGGGAGCTGGTTTTT. Residues: CASSLATGWGELVF. The chain is built from TRBV27 and TRBJ2-2; tentative D call: TRBD2 (6 bases). The CDR3 spans 14 residues. The germline V gene has CDR1 MNHEY and CDR2 SMNVEV (reference sequence).

The chain uses TRBV6-2 or TRBV6-3 and TRBJ1-1; unclear D gene. V was clipped by 5 bases and J by 1 base, with 11 bases between them. CDR1 MNHEY and CDR2 SVGEGT come from the germline V gene. This CDR3 has 14 residues. The CDR3 nucleotides read TGTGCCAGCAGTGAATCAGGAACGAACACTGAAGCTTTCTTT. Amino acid sequence: CASSESGTNTEAFF.

The chain recombines TRBV6-1 with TRBJ1-6; D remains ambiguous. Trimming shortened V by 7 bases and J by 7 bases, and 11 bases separated the two germline ends. Germline V gives CDR1 MNHNS, CDR2 SASEGT. The CDR3 loop spans 13 amino acids. DNA of the CDR3: TGTGCCAGCAAGGAGGGCCTGAATTCACCCCTCCACTTT. Protein: CASKEGLNSPLHF.

This clonotype turned up a few times. This chain links TRBV10-3 with TRBJ2-1; D is perhaps TRBD1 (6 bases). TRBJ2-5 explains the end of the DNA better; the J call may be wrong. The CDR3 has 12 residues. Per germline, CDR1 ENHRY and CDR2 SYGVKD. CDR3 loop: CAIKGHEETQYF. The CDR3 nucleotides are TGTGCCATCAAGGGACACGAAGAGACCCAGTACTTC.

The sample holds a few counts of this clonotype. The V call is TRBV29-1, the J call TRBJ1-2; no clear D. Trimming pared 1 base from V and 8 bases from J, leaving 11 bases between. CDR1 SQVTM and CDR2 ANQGSEA come from the germline V gene. This CDR3 comprises 12 residues. For the CDR3, the DNA is TGCAGCGTTGAAGGGGGTGCGGAAGGCTACACCTTC. It codes for CSVEGGAEGYTF.

This clonotype has a count of ten or more. The chain is built from TRBV6-1 and TRBJ2-7, with 11 bases lining up with TRBD2. This CDR3 is built from 18 residues. Germline-derived CDR1 and CDR2 are MNHNS and SASEGT. J was trimmed by 0 bases and V by 8 bases; bases with no gene match: 15. The CDR3 region is CASSVRRVTSGSSYEQYF. CDR3 nucleotides: TGTGCCAGCTCAGTCCGGAGGGTTACTAGCGGGAGCTCCTACGAGCAGTACTTC.

This clonotype was picked up a small number of times. The V call is TRBV19, the J call TRBJ2-1, with 7 bases that match TRBD2. The CDR3 runs to 16 residues. V lost 5 bases, J lost 6 bases, and 13 bases stayed unmatched. Germline loops: CDR1 LNHDA, CDR2 SQIVND (reference sequence). CDR3 residues: CASSSSPGGRINEQFF. Written as DNA, the CDR3 is TGTGCCAGTAGTTCCTCTCCCGGCGGGAGAATCAATGAGCAGTTCTTC.

This clonotype was picked up many times. This chain links TRBV28 with TRBJ2-3; D is perhaps TRBD1 (6 bases). CDR3 size: 15 residues. Germline CDR1 reads MDHEN; CDR2 reads SYDVKM. The ends were cut back, 2 bases at V and 1 base at J, with 10 bases in the middle. The CDR3 loop reads CASSLMGAGTDTQYF. CDR3 coding DNA: TGTGCCAGCAGTTTAATGGGGGCCGGCACAGATACGCAGTATTTT. The whole variable domain, filled in from reference TRBV28 and TRBJ2-3, reads DVKVTQSSRYLVKRTGEKVFLECVQDMDHENMFWYRQDPGLGLRLIYFSYDVKMKEKGDIPEGYSVSREKKERFSLILESASTNQTSMYLCASSLMGAGTDTQYFGPGTRLTVL.

The V gene is TRBV7-2, the J gene TRBJ2-1, with TRBD1 identical over 9 bases. V gave up 5 bases and J gave up 2 bases; unmatched junction bases: 7. In germline, CDR1 is SGHTA, CDR2 FQGNSA. CDR3 length: 16 residues. The CDR3 is CASSQDGQGPYNEQFF. The CDR3 bases are TGTGCCAGCAGCCAAGATGGACAGGGGCCCTACAATGAGCAGTTCTTC.

This clonotype was seen ten or more times. The chain has TRBV7-6 and TRBJ2-1; 10 bases line up with TRBD2. CDR3 length equals 15 residues. V gave up 5 bases and J gave up 6 bases; unmatched junction bases: 7. CDR1 SGHVS and CDR2 FNYEAQ come from the germline V gene. The chain's CDR3 is CASSLSSGSINEQFF. Here the CDR3 DNA reads TGTGCCAGCAGCCTTTCTAGCGGGAGCATCAATGAGCAGTTCTTC.

This clonotype came up a few times. The chain joins TRBV9 to TRBJ2-5, with TRBD2 matching 7 bases. J gave up 0 bases and V 4 bases, and 3 bases lay outside the gene matches. The CDR3 covers 14 residues. The V gene's germline CDR1 is SGDLS and CDR2 YYNGEE. The CDR3 sequence: CASSYGGDQETQYF. Written as DNA, the CDR3 is TGTGCCAGCAGCTATGGGGGGGACCAAGAGACCCAGTACTTC.

V usage is TRBV15 and J usage is TRBJ2-3; D is ambiguous. CDR3 length: 12 amino acids. Germline loops: CDR1 LNHNV, CDR2 YYDKDF (reference sequence). Trimming pared 8 bases from V and 6 bases from J, leaving 12 bases between. This chain's CDR3 is CATATEVDTQYF. The CDR3 nucleotides read TGTGCCACCGCTACGGAAGTGGATACGCAGTATTTT.

The rearrangement uses TRBV11-3 and TRBJ2-7; 12 bases align to TRBD2. The CDR3 has 16 residues. Germline V gene lookup returns CDR1 SGHNT and CDR2 YENEEA. V lost 1 base and J lost 4; bases outside the gene matches: 5. CDR3 coding DNA: TGTGCCAGCAGCTTAGGTCTAGCGGGAGGGTTGTACGAGCAGTACTTC. Translating gives CASSLGLAGGLYEQYF.

The gene calls are TRBV7-9 and TRBJ1-3; TRBD1 matches at 9 bases. V lost 5 bases to trimming and J lost 2 bases; unmatched junction nucleotides: 7. Germline values: CDR1 SEHNR, CDR2 FQNEAQ (reference sequence). CDR3 length: 16 amino acids. This CDR3 is CASSPSNRGPGNTIYF. The DNA of the CDR3 is TGTGCCAGCAGCCCAAGTAACAGGGGGCCTGGAAACACCATATATTTT.

Of note for this clonotype: A far bigger clonotype differs at one base, so this is likely a read error. The gene calls are TRBV7-2 and TRBJ2-1, with 15 nucleotides matching TRBD2. CDR1 and CDR2 from the germline V gene are SGHTA and FQGNSA. CDR3 size: 16 residues. Written as DNA, the CDR3 is TGTGCCAGCAGCTCAGGGACTAGCGGGAGGAGAGAGACCCAGTGCTTC. It encodes CASSSGTSGRRETQCF.

This clonotype has at least ten counts. V and J are TRBV9 and TRBJ2-1; D is undetermined. The CDR3 covers 13 residues. Between the trimmed V and J ends, which lost 2 bases and 7 bases, there was a span of 10 bases. Per the germline V gene, CDR1 is SGDLS and CDR2 is YYNGEE. The CDR3 coding sequence is TGTGCCAGCAGCGTTGAGGTGGGGAATGAGCAGTTCTTC. It is translated as CASSVEVGNEQFF.

The rearrangement links TRBV4-1 to TRBJ2-2; the match to TRBD1 covers 10 bases. Germline CDR1 reads MGHRA; CDR2 reads YSYEKL. The CDR3 contains 15 residues. V trimming: 6 bases; J trimming: 5 bases; junction bases outside the gene matches: 6. CDR3 residues: CASRVPGQGTGELFF. DNA of the CDR3: TGCGCCAGCAGGGTACCGGGACAGGGGACCGGGGAGCTGTTTTTT.

In its sample, this clonotype was seen a few times. V is TRBV5-6 and J is TRBJ2-5, with 7 bases lining up with TRBD2. V gave up 0 bases and J gave up 2 bases; unmatched junction bases: 7. This CDR3 is 16 amino acids long. Germline V gene sequence: CDR1 SGHDT, CDR2 YYEEEE. The CDR3 is CASSLDRGLKQETQYF. The CDR3 nucleotides read TGTGCCAGCAGCTTGGATAGGGGACTAAAGCAAGAGACCCAGTACTTC.

Many counts were recorded for this clonotype. The chain joins TRBV20-1 to TRBJ2-3; D not certain. The CDR3 totals 13 residues. Germline-derived CDR1 and CDR2 are DFQATT and SNEGSKA (reference sequence). Trimming shortened V by 6 bases and J by 1 base, and 11 bases separated the two germline ends. The CDR3 sequence: CSAEESGTDTQYF. The CDR3, as DNA: TGCAGTGCGGAAGAGAGCGGCACAGATACGCAGTATTTT.

The rearrangement uses TRBV7-3 and TRBJ2-3; D gene uncertain. Germline lookup yields CDR1 SGHTA and CDR2 FQGTGA. CDR3 length: 15 residues. Trimming shortened V by 5 bases and J by 0 bases, and 12 bases separated the two germline ends. The DNA of the CDR3 is TGTGCCAGCAGCCCAATTGGATCTAGCACAGATACGCAGTATTTT. It is translated as CASSPIGSSTDTQYF.